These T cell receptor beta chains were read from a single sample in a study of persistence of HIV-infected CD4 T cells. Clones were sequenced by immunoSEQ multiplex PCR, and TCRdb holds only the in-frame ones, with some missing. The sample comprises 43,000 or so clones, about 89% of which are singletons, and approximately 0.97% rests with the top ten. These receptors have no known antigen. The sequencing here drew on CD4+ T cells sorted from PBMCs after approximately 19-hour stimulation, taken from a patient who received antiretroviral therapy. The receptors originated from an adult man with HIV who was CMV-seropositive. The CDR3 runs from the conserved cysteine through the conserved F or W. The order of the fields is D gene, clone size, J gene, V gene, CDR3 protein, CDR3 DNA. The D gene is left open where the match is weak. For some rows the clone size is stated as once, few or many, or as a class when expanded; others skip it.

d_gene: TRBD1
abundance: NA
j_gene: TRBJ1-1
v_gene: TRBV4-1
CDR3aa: CASSQYSAEGANTEAFF
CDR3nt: TGCGCCAGCAGCCAATATTCGGCGGAGGGGGCTAACACTGAAGCTTTCTTT

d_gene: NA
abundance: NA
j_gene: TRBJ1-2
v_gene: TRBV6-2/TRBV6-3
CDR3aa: CASSSGQWDTF
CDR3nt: TGTGCCAGCAGTTCGGGCCAGTGGGACACCTTC

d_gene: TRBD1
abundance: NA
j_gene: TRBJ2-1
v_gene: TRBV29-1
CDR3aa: CSVEDGDRAYNEQFF
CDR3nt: TGCAGCGTTGAAGACGGGGACAGGGCATACAATGAGCAGTTCTTC

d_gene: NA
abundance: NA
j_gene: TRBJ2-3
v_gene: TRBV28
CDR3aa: CASSPWTGSGDTQYF
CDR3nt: TGTGCCAGCAGTCCGTGGACTGGTAGCGGAGATACGCAGTATTTT

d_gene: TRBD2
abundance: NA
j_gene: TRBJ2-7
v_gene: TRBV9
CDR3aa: CASSPRTSGGYEQYF
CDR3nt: TGTGCCAGCAGCCCTCGGACTAGCGGGGGTTACGAGCAGTACTTC

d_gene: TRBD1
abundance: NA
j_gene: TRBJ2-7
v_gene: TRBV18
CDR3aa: CASSPIQGGSYEQYF
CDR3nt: TGTGCCAGCTCACCGATACAGGGGGGAAGCTACGAGCAGTACTTC

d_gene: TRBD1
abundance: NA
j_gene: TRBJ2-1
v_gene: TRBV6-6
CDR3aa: CASSYSGQMGNEQFF
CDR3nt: TGTGCCAGCAGTTACTCGGGACAGATGGGAAATGAGCAGTTCTTC

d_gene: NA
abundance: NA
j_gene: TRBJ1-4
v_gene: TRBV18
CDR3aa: CASSPNRGGTTNEKLFF
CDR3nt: TGTGCCAGCTCACCGAACCGGGGTGGAACAACTAATGAAAAACTGTTTTTT

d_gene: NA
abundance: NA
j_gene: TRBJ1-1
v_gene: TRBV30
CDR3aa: CAWSGDVNTEAFF
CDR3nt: TGTGCCTGGAGTGGGGACGTGAACACTGAAGCTTTCTTT

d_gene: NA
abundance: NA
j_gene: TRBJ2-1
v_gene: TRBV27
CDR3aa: CASSGSAGAYNEQFF
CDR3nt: TGTGCCAGCAGCGGGTCGGCGGGGGCGTACAATGAGCAGTTCTTC

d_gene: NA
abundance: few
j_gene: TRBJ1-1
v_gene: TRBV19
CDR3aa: CASKGRENTEAFF
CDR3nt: TGTGCCAGTAAAGGACGGGAGAACACTGAAGCTTTCTTT

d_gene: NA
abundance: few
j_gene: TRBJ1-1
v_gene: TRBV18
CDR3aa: CASSSRTGNTEAFF
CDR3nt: TGTGCCAGCTCAAGCCGGACGGGGAACACTGAAGCTTTCTTT

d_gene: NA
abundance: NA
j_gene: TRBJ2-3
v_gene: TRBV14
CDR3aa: CASSQNVRDTQYF
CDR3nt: TGTGCCAGCAGCCAAAACGTCAGGGATACGCAGTATTTT

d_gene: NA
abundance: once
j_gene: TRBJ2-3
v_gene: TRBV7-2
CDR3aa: CASSFFENRDTQYF
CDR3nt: TGTGCCAGCAGCTTTTTCGAGAATAGAGATACGCAGTATTTT

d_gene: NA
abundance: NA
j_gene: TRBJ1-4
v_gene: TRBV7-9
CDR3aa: CASSLNTWGRTNEKLFF
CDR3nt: TGTGCCAGCAGCTTAAATACGTGGGGGAGAACTAATGAAAAACTGTTTTTT

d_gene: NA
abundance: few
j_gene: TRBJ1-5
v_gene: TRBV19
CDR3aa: CASQLTGTGQPQHF
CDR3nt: TGTGCCAGCCAGCTTACAGGGACGGGTCAGCCCCAGCATTTT

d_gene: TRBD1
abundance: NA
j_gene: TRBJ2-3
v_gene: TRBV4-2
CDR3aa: CASSQEGGMGTDTQYF
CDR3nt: TGTGCCAGCAGCCAAGAAGGGGGCATGGGCACAGATACGCAGTATTTT

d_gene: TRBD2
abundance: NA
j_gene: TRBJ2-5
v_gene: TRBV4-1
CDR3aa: CASSQDLSSGGGTQYF
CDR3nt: TGCGCCAGCAGCCAAGATCTGTCTAGCGGGGGGGGGACCCAGTACTTC

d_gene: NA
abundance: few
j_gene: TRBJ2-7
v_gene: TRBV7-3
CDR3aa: CASSEQGGYEQYF
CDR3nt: TGTGCCAGCAGCGAACAGGGTGGGTACGAGCAGTACTTC

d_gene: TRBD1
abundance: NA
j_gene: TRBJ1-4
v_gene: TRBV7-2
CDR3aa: CASSSGQGITNEKLFF
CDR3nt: TGTGCCAGCAGCTCGGGACAGGGAATCACTAATGAAAAACTGTTTTTT

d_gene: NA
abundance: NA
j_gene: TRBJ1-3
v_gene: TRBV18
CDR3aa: CASSPRDGGGNTIYF
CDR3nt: TGTGCCAGCTCACCACGAGACGGAGGTGGAAACACCATATATTTT

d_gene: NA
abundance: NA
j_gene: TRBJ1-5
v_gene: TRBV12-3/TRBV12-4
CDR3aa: CASSLYSDQPQHF
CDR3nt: TGTGCCAGCAGTTTATATTCGGACCAGCCCCAGCATTTT

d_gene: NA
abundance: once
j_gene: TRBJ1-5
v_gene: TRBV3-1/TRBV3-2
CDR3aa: CASSQNDSPWQPQHF
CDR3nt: TGTGCCAGCAGCCAAAACGATTCCCCCTGGCAGCCCCAGCATTTT

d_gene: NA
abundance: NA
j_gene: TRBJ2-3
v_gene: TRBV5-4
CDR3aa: CASSLDDFSTDTQYF
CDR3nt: TGTGCCAGCAGCTTGGACGACTTTAGCACAGATACGCAGTATTTT

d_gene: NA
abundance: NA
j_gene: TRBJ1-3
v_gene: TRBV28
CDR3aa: CASSAPRLKVTGNTIYF
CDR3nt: TGTGCCAGCAGTGCGCCCCGACTTAAGGTGACTGGAAACACCATATATTTT